The T cell receptor (beta chain) under discussion was sequenced for a study of OX40 agonist ivuxolimab in advanced cancers. Study at large: Patients took ivuxolimab, an agonistic anti-OX40 (CD134) antibody. General study results and limits: Clonal expansion in partial responders at 0.1-3.0 mg/kg ranked among the lowest.

The CDR3 totals 14 residues. The germline V gene encodes CDR1 ENHRY and CDR2 SYGVKD. Trimming took 6 bases from V and 5 from J; bases not matched to a gene: 5. With respect to this clone: The antigen remains unidentified.

Some clones are missing from TCRdb's copy, which holds only in-frame ones; the method was immunoSEQ multiplex PCR. Of about 26,000 clones listed, roughly three quarters were seen once; the top ten hold roughly 13%. This sequence joins TRBV10-3 and TRBJ1-1; TRBD1 agrees at 11 bases. Sequencing was performed on CD4+ or CD8+ T cells sorted from blood, taken in a trial of the OX40 agonist ivuxolimab. The receptor comes from an adult with an advanced solid tumor such as melanoma, head and neck, liver or kidney cancer. DNA of the CDR3: TGTGCCATCAGGACGGGACAGGGGGAAACTGAAGCTTTCTTT. Translating gives CAIRTGQGETEAFF.